This is a list of T cell receptor beta chains from one sample in a study of blood T cell repertoires in COVID-19. TCRdb keeps only in-frame clones here, not all; method: immunoSEQ multiplex PCR. The profile shows 140,000 to 150,000 clones, 80% of them singletons. The sample taken for sequencing was peripheral blood. The receptors were sampled from a man aged 55-75 years with active or convalescent COVID-19. The CDR3 runs from the conserved cysteine through the conserved F or W. Each record gives: clone size, J gene, V gene, D gene, CDR3 DNA, CDR3 protein. A D gene is named only where the DNA matches it firmly. A clone size is listed for some rows: how often the clone was seen (once, few, many), or a class if it is expanded.

-,TRBJ1-1,TRBV7-9,TRBD1,TGTGCCAGCAGCCCCCCTAGGGGGCGACGGACCCAAGCTTTCTTT,CASSPPRGRRTQAFF
once,TRBJ1-6,TRBV7-9,-,TGTGCCAGCAGCTTAGGGGGGGGAAATAATTCACCCCTCCACTTT,CASSLGGGNNSPLHF
-,TRBJ1-2,TRBV27,TRBD1,TGTGCCAGCACCAGGACAGGGGGCTTCGGCTACACCTTC,CASTRTGGFGYTF
-,TRBJ2-1,TRBV5-6,TRBD2,TGTGCCAGCAGCTTGGGTTCAATTTCTGCGGGAGTCGCCTACAATGAGCAGTTCTTC,CASSLGSISAGVAYNEQFF
-,TRBJ1-5,TRBV6-2/TRBV6-3,-,TGTGCCAGCAGTTTCTATACCGGGACAATCAATCAGCCCCAGCATTTT,CASSFYTGTINQPQHF
-,TRBJ1-1,TRBV28,-,TGTGCCAGCAGCCGACAAACACGAGCTTTCTTT,CASSRQTRAFF
few,TRBJ1-1,TRBV7-8,-,TGTGCCAGCAGCTTACAGGACAGTCGCACTGAAGCTTTCTTT,CASSLQDSRTEAFF
-,TRBJ2-7,TRBV7-9,TRBD2,TGTGCCAGCAGCTCCCGAGACGGGGGAGGGCCGTGGGAGCAGTACTTC,CASSSRDGGGPWEQYF
-,TRBJ2-5,TRBV7-2,TRBD2,TGTGCCAGCAGCTTATCGGGACTAGTCGGGACCCAGTACTTC,CASSLSGLVGTQYF
-,TRBJ1-5,TRBV6-2/TRBV6-3,TRBD1,TGTGCCAGCAGTTACGCAATGGACAGGGCCCAGCCCCAGCATTTT,CASSYAMDRAQPQHF
-,TRBJ2-7,TRBV28,-,TGTGCCAGCAGTTTAACCAGGGAGCAGTACTTC,CASSLTREQYF